This TCR beta chain was captured by sequencing in a study of human T cells and chemical hapten exposure. On the study more broadly: Doses of diphenylcyclopropenone went to the patients' scalps weekly throughout the roughly 24-week study. Patch tests containing 0.01% DPC, applied to the upper back, were read at 6 days. Predominantly women, the patients had alopecia areata, totalis or universalis.

This clonotype was detected only a few times. Germline CDR1 and CDR2: SGHTA and FQGNSA. The ends were cut back, 3 bases at V and 4 bases at J, with 10 bases in the middle. The CDR3 spans 14 residues. This sample's time point: patch test 3, about 24 weeks after DPC sensitization. Treatment of the sample: therapeutic diphenylcyclopropenone sensitization with weekly scalp DPC. Each cDNA molecule in the library carried unique molecular identifiers. TCRdb re-analysed the RACE reads in MiXCR, keeping a single row per CDR3 protein. The table lists about 190,000 distinct CDR3 sequences, 24% of them singletons, with 2.5% in the top ten.

This specimen consisted of whole blood, obtained in connection with sensitization to the hapten diphenylcyclopropenone (DPC). This receptor was obtained from a woman aged 40 to 49 with alopecia areata. Some clones in this sample may be carry-over from other donors' samples. The chain links TRBV7-2 to TRBJ1-5; D perhaps matches TRBD1 (5 bases). In nucleotides, the CDR3 is TGTGCCAGCAGCTTGTTTAAGGGGAATCAGCCCCAGCATTTT. Translation: CASSLFKGNQPQHF.